This paragraph reports one TCR beta chain. Its antigen is currently unknown. This record belongs to a study of shared clonotypes between healthy human individuals. Study-level points and caveats: Around 5.3% of naive CD4 clonotypes were shared across four donors. Compared with clonotypes that all four donors shared, non-shared clonotypes had lower generation probabilities.

Germline V gene sequence: CDR1 MDHEN, CDR2 SYDVKM. Trimming pared 2 bases from V and 7 bases from J, leaving 11 bases between. The CDR3 has 13 amino acids. The data were produced by immunoSEQ multiplex PCR, yet TCRdb's version contains in-frame clones alone and is incomplete. The profile covers fewer than 150,000 clones, with around 73% appearing a single time and about 26% taken by the ten largest. This chain joins TRBV28 and TRBJ1-2; D is perhaps TRBD1 (6 bases). The source material was memory CD8+ T cells sorted from blood. This sample's subset: CD45RO+ cells pooled with CCR7-negative TemRA cells. The receptor was isolated from a woman in her twenties or thirties in good health. CDR3 DNA sequence: TGTGCCAGCAGTTTACCGGGGGCCTCTGGCTACACCTTC. Translating it yields CASSLPGASGYTF.